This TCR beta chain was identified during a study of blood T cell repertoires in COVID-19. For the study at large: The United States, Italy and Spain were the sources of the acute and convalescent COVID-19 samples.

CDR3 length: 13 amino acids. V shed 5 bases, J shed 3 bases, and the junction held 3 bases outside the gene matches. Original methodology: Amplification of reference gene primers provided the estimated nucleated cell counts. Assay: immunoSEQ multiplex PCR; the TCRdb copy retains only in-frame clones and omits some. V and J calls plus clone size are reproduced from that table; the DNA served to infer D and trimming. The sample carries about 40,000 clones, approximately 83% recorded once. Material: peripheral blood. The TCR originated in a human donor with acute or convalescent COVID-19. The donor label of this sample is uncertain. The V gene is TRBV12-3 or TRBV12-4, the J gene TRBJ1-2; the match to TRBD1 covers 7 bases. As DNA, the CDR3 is TGTGCCAGCAGTCCCACAGGGGACTATGGCTACACCTTC. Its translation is CASSPTGDYGYTF.